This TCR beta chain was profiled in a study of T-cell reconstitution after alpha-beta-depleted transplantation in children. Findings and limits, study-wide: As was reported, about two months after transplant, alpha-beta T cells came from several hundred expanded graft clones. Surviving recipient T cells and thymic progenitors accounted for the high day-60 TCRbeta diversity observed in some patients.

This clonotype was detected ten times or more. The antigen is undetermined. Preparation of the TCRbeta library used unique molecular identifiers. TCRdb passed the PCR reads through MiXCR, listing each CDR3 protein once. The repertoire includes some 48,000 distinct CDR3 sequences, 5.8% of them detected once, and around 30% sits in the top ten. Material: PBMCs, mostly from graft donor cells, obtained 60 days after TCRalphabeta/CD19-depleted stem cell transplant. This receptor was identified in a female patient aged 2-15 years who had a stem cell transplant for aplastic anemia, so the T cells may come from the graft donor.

CDR3 sequence (DNA): TGCAGTGCTTTTAGACTAGCGGGAGGGCCACTCCAAACAGATACGCAGTATTTT. As protein: CSAFRLAGGPLQTDTQYF. The chain joins TRBV20-1 to TRBJ2-3, with 14 bases fitting TRBD2. This CDR3 comprises 18 residues. Trimming at V came to 5 bases and at J to 3 bases, leaving 13 bases not matched to a gene. Germline values: CDR1 DFQATT, CDR2 SNEGSKA (reference sequence).